This TCR beta chain stems from a study of T cell responses to AZD1222 COVID-19 vaccine. Notes on the study in general: Spike as a whole was targeted by vaccine-associated CD4 TCRs, dominant at 160-218 and 743-854. The breadth and depth of Spike-specific TCRs increased once two AZD1222 doses had been given.

Sequenced by immunoSEQ multiplex PCR; TCRdb stores in-frame clones only, minus some. The sample contains some 94,000 clones, more than 90% of which appear only once. Turning to this clone: What it recognizes is unknown.

CDR1 and CDR2 (germline): LNHDA, SQIVND (reference sequence). Between the trimmed V and J ends, which lost 3 bases and 3 bases, there was a span of 27 bases. The CDR3 consists of 20 residues. The chain carries TRBV19 and TRBJ2-1, with a possible D match to TRBD2 (7 bases). Here the sequenced sample was peripheral blood, taken on day 0 of AZD1222 vaccination. The TCR comes from an adult in good health. The chain's CDR3 is CASSIMASFGGGLYYNEQFF. In nucleotides, the CDR3 is TGTGCCAGTAGTATCATGGCGTCTTTTGGCGGGGGCCTTTACTACAATGAGCAGTTCTTC.